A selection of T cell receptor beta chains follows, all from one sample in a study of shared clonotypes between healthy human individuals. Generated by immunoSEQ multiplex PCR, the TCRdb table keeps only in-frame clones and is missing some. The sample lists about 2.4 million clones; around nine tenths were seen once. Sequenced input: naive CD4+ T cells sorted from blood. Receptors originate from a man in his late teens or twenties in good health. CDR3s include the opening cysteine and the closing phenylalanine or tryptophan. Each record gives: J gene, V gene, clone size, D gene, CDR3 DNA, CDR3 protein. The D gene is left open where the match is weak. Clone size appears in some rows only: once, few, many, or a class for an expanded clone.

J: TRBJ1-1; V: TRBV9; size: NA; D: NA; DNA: TGTGCCAGCAGCGTAATTCCGGGGATGAACACTGAAGCTTTCTTT; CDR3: CASSVIPGMNTEAFF
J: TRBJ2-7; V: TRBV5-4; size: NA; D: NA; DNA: TGTGCCAGCAGCTTGGCCAACCAGCGAGTAGTGGGAGAGCAGTACTTC; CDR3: CASSLANQRVVGEQYF
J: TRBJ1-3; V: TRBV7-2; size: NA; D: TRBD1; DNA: TGTGCCAGCAGCTTCGGGACAGGGATCCTCTCTGGAAACACCATATATTTT; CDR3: CASSFGTGILSGNTIYF
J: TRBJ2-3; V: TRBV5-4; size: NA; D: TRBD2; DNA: TGTGCCAGCAGCTTGAGGGCGCGGGAGTTGACAGATACGCAGTATTTT; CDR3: CASSLRARELTDTQYF
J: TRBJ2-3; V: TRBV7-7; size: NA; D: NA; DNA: TGTGCTAGCAGCTTAGGGGGTAGCGGGAGCACAGATACGCAGTATTTT; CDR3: CASSLGGSGSTDTQYF
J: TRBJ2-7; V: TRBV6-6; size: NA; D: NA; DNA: TGTGCCAGCAGCCCACTTGGGGCAGGGATCTCCTACGAGCAGTACTTC; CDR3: CASSPLGAGISYEQYF
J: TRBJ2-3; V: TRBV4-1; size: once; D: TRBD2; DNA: TGCGCCAGCAGCCAAGCGAGCGGGGTGCAAGTAGATACGCAGTATTTT; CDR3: CASSQASGVQVDTQYF
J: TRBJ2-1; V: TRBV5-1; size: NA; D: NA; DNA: TGCGCCAGCAGCTTGAATTTGCTAGGCAATGAGCAGTTCTTC; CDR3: CASSLNLLGNEQFF
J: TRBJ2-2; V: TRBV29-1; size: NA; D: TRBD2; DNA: TGCAGCGTTGGAGGAGCGGGGGTCACCGGGGAGCTGTTTTTT; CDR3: CSVGGAGVTGELFF
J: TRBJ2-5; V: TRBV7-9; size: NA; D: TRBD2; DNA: TGTGCCAGCAGCTTAATTTTGGCGGGGGGCCTGGCTGAGACCCAGTACTTC; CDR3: CASSLILAGGLAETQYF
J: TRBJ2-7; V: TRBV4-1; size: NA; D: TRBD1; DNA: TGCGCCAGCAGCCTAGGGGACAGGGGCTACGAGCAGTACTTC; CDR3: CASSLGDRGYEQYF
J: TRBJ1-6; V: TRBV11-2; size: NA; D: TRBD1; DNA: TGTGCCAGCAGCCAGGACAGGGCGGAAAATTCACCCCTCCACTTT; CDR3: CASSQDRAENSPLHF
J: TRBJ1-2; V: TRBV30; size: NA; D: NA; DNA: TGTGCCTGTATGTTGGGCCTTGGAGTTAACTATGGCTACACCTTC; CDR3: CACMLGLGVNYGYTF
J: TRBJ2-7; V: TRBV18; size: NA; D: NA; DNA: TGTGCCAGCTCTAACCAGCCGGCAAGCTCCTACGAGCAGTACTTC; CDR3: CASSNQPASSYEQYF
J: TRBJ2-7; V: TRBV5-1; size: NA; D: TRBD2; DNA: TGCGCCAGCAGCTTGATCCCCTTTGGGGCGGGAGCCTACGAGCAGTACTTC; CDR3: CASSLIPFGAGAYEQYF
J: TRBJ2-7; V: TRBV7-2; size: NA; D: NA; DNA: TGTGCCAGCAGCTTACCAGGAACCCACGAGCAGTACTTC; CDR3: CASSLPGTHEQYF
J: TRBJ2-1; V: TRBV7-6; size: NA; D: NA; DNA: TGTGCCAGCAGCTTAACAGAGACCAGCTCCTACAATGAGCAGTTCTTC; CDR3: CASSLTETSSYNEQFF
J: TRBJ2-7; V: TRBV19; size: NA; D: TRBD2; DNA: TGTGCCAGTAGTATAAGGGCTAGCGGCTCCTACGAGCAGTACTTC; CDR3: CASSIRASGSYEQYF
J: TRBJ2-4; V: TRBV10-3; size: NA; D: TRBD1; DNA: TGTGCCATCAGTGAGTCGGGCTTGACAGGGGTGGACATTCAGTACTTC; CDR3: CAISESGLTGVDIQYF
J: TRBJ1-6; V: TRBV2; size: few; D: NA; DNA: TGTGCCAGCAACACTGCGGATAATTCACCCCTCCACTTT; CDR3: CASNTADNSPLHF
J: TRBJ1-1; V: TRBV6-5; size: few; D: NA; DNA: TGTGCCAGCAGTTACCACACAGTGGACACTGAAGCTTTCTTT; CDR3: CASSYHTVDTEAFF
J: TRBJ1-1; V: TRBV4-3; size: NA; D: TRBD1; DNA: TGCGCCAGCAGCCACGGACAGGGGGCGGACACTGAAGCTTTCTTT; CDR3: CASSHGQGADTEAFF
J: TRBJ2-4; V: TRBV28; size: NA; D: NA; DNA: TGTGCCAGCAGTTTGATGCGGGATATAGCCAAAAACATTCAGTACTTC; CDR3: CASSLMRDIAKNIQYF
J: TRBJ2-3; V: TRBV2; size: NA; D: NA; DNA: TGTGCCAGCAGTGATGTGCGTTGGCGGCAGTATTTT; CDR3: CASSDVRWRQYF
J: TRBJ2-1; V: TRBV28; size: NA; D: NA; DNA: TGTGCCAGCAGTTTAAGTCTGCTCCTCTACAATGAGCAGTTCTTC; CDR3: CASSLSLLLYNEQFF
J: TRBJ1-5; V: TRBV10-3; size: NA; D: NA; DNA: TGTGCCATCAGTGAGTCGACGGGGAATCAGCCCCAGCATTTT; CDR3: CAISESTGNQPQHF
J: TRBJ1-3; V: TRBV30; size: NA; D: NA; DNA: TGTGCCTGGAGCTCCAGGGCCCGTAACGGAAACACCATATATTTT; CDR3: CAWSSRARNGNTIYF
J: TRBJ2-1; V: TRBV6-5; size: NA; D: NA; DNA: TGTGCCAGCAGTCGCGGCGGGAAGGACAATGAGCAGTTCTTC; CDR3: CASSRGGKDNEQFF
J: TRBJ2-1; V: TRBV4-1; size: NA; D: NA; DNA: TGCGCCAGCAGCCAAACTGGTCCCTACAATGAGCAGTTCTTC; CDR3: CASSQTGPYNEQFF
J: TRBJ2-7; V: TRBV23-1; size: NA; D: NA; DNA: TGCGCCAGCAGTCAATCTAAAACCCCCCCCGGGCGGGGACTTGGGGAGCAGTACTTC; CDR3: CASSQSKTPPGRGLGEQYF
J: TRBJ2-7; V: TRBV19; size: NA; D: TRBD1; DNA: TGTGCCAGCCCGTCGACCGGGACAGGGCGCGACGAGCAGTACTTC; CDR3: CASPSTGTGRDEQYF
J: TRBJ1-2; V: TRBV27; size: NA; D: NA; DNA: TGTGCCAGCAGTTTATCGCGGGGGCCGGGTGGCTACACCTTC; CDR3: CASSLSRGPGGYTF
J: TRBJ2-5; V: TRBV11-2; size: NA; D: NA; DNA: TGTGCCAGCAGCAACGGTTGGACGGCCCAAGAGACCCAGTACTTC; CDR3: CASSNGWTAQETQYF
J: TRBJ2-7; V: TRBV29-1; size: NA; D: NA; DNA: TGCAGCATGCTAGGGAGAGGCGAGCAGTACTTC; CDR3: CSMLGRGEQYF
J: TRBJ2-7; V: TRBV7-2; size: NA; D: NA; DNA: TGTGCCAGCAGCTTAGCAGTCGAGCAGTACTTC; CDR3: CASSLAVEQYF
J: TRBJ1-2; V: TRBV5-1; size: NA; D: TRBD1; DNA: TGCGCCAGCAGCCATGGGACAGGGATAGCGGCGGATGGCTACACCTTC; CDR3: CASSHGTGIAADGYTF
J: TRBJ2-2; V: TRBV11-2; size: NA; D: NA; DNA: TGTGCCAGCAGCTCCCGATGGGAGGAAGATACCGGGGAGCTGTTTTTT; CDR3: CASSSRWEEDTGELFF
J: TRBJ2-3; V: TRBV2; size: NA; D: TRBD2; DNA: TGTGCCAGGGGAGCGGGGTACACAGATACGCAGTATTTT; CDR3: CARGAGYTDTQYF
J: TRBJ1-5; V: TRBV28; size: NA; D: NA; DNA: TGTGCCAGCACCGATCTCCCCGGGACGGGTGCTCAGCCCCAGCATTTT; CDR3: CASTDLPGTGAQPQHF
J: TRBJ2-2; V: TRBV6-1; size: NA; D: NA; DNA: TGTGCCAGCAGTGAAACCCGAGTTAGCGGGGAGCTGTTTTTT; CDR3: CASSETRVSGELFF
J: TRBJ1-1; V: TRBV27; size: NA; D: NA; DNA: TGTGCCAGCAGTTTTGTTCTAGGTCGACAAGCTTTCTTT; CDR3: CASSFVLGRQAFF
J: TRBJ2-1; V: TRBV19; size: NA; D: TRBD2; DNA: TGTGCCAGTAGTCCTATAGCGGGAGGGCCAAATGAGCAGTTCTTC; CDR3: CASSPIAGGPNEQFF
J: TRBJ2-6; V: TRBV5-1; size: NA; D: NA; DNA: TGCGCCAGCAGCATGGACGGCTCCTCTGGGGCCAACGTCCTGACTTTC; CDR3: CASSMDGSSGANVLTF
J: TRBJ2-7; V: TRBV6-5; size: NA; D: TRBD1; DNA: TGTGCCAGCAGTTTCGCCGGGACAGGGTCTCACGAGCAGTACTTC; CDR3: CASSFAGTGSHEQYF
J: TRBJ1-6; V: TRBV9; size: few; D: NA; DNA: TGTGCCAGCAGCGTAGGGGGGGATTCACCCCTCCACTTT; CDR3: CASSVGGDSPLHF
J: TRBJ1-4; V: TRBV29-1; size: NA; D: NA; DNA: TGCAGCGTTGAAGATCGGGGGGGAAAACTGTTTTTT; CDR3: CSVEDRGGKLFF
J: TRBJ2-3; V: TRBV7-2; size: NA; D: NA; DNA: TGTGCCAGCAGCTTAGGTCGGGGGGATACGCAGTATTTT; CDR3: CASSLGRGDTQYF
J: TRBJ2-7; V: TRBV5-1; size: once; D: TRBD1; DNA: TGCGCCAGCAGCTCATCCGGGACAGGGGTCCACGAGCAGTACTTC; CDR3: CASSSSGTGVHEQYF
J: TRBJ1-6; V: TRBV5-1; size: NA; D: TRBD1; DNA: TGCGCCAGCAGCTCTCCGGGGACAGGGGGGCAATTAAATAATTCACCCCTCCACTTT; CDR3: CASSSPGTGGQLNNSPLHF
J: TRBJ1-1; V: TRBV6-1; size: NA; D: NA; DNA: TGTGCCAGCAGAGGGGGATCCACTGAAGCTTTCTTT; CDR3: CASRGGSTEAFF
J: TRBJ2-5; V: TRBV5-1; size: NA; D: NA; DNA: TGCGCCAGCAAGGAGGGGGGCCAAGAGACCCAGTACTTC; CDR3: CASKEGGQETQYF
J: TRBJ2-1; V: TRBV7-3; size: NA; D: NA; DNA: TGTGCCAGCAGCTTATCCCCCACTCCGAGCTCCTACAATGAGCAGTTCTTC; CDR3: CASSLSPTPSSYNEQFF
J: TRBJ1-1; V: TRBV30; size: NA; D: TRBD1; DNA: TGTGCCTGGGCACAGGGGAAAAACACTGAAGCTTTCTTT; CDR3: CAWAQGKNTEAFF
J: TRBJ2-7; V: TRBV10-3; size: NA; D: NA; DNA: TGTGCCAAACTACAGGACGAGCAGTACTTC; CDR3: CAKLQDEQYF